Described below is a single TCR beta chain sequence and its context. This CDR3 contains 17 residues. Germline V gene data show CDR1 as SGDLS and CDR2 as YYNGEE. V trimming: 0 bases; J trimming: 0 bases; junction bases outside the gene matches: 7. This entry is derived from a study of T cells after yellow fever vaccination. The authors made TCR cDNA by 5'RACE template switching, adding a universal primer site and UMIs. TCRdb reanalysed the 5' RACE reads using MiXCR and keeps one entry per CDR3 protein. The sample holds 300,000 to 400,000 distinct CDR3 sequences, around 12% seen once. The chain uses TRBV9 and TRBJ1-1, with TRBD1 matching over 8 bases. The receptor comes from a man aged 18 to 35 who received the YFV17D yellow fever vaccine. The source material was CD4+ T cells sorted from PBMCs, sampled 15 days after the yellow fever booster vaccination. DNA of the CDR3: TGTGCCAGCAGCGTAGCGGCTTGGGACAGGCTGAACACTGAAGCTTTCTTT. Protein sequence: CASSVAAWDRLNTEAFF.